The T cell receptor (beta chain) under discussion was sequenced for a study of blood T cells in healthy people across ages. Whole-study results and caveats: Naive T cell percentage and TCR beta diversity correlated strongly. Long-lived donors carried more naive CD4+ cells and greater diversity than aged donors.

Germline trimming cut 3 bases from V and 4 bases from J; bases unmatched to any gene: 10. Germline assignment: CDR1 SGHRS and CDR2 YFSETQ. This CDR3 region has 16 residues. Using a J-beta primer mix together with a sample-barcoded 5' primer, a second PCR was run for roughly 6 to 12 cycles. TCRdb independently ran MiXCR on the 5' RACE reads; one entry per CDR3 protein. The data show over a million distinct CDR3 sequences, under 55% seen once. In regard to this clonotype: Its antigen is as yet unknown.

The J gene is TRBJ2-3, the V gene TRBV5-1; 8 bases agree with TRBD2. This receptor was obtained from a young woman in good health. Sequencing input: blood. This chain's CDR3 is CASSYQRGGSPDTQYF. CDR3 nucleotide sequence: TGCGCCAGCAGCTACCAACGGGGGGGGAGTCCAGATACGCAGTATTTT.